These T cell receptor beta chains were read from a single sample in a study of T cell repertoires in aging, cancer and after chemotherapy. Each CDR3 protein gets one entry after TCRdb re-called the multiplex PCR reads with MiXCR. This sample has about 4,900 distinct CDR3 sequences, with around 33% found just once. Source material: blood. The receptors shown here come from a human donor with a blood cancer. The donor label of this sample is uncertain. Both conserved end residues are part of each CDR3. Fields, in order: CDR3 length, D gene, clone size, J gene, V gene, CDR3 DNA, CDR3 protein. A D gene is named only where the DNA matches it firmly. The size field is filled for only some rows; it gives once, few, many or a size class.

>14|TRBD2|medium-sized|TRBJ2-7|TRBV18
TGTGCCAGCTCACCAGGCGGGGGGCCCTACGAGCAGTACTTC
CASSPGGGPYEQYF
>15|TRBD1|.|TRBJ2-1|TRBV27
TGTGCCAGCAGCCCTGGACAGGGTCCCCACAATGAGCAGTTCTTC
CASSPGQGPHNEQFF
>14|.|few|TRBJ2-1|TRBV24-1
TGTGCCACCAGTGAGGGACCACCACGTGTTGAGCAGTTCTTC
CATSEGPPRVEQFF
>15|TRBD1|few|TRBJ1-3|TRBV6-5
TGTGCCAGCAGTATGACAGGGGGCCCTGGAAACACCATATATTTT
CASSMTGGPGNTIYF
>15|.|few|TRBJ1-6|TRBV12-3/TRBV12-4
TGTGCCAGCAGTTCCGGGACACAATATAATTCACCCCTCCACTTT
CASSSGTQYNSPLHF
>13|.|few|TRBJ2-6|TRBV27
TGTGCCAGCGGGTCCTCTGGGGCCAACGTCCTGACTTTC
CASGSSGANVLTF
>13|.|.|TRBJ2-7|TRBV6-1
TGTGCCAGCAGTGATCGGGGGAAAGTCAAGCAGTACTTC
CASSDRGKVKQYF
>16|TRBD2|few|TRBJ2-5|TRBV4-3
TGCGCCAGCAGCCAGGGACTAGCGGGGGTTTTAGGGACCCAGTACTTC
CASSQGLAGVLGTQYF
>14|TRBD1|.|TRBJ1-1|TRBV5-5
TGTGCCAGCAGCCCAGGGGGCCCTCTCACTGAAGCTTTCTTT
CASSPGGPLTEAFF
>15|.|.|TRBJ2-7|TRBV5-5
TGTGCCAGCAGCCCCGGCGGCGGAGACGCCTACGAGCAGTACTTC
CASSPGGGDAYEQYF
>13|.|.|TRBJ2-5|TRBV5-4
TGTGCCAGCAGCTTGCGCTCCGGCGAGACCCAGTACTTC
CASSLRSGETQYF
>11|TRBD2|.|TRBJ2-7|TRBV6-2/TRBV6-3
TGTGCCAGCTGCCGGGGGGACGAGCAGTACTTC
CASCRGDEQYF
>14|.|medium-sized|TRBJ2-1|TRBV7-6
TGTGCCAGCAGCCCAGGGGCAGGGTACAATGAGCAGTTCTTC
CASSPGAGYNEQFF
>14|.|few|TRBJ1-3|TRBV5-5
TGTGCCAGCAGCTTCGGGGATGGGGGAAACACCATATATTTT
CASSFGDGGNTIYF
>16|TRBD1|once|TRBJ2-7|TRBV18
TGTGCCAGCTCACCTCCGGGACAGGGGGGTTCCTACGAGCAGTACTTC
CASSPPGQGGSYEQYF
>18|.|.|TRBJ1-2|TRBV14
TGTGCCAGCAGCCAGGAAGTCCGGGACATAACAGCGGACGGTAGCTACACCTTC
CASSQEVRDITADGSYTF
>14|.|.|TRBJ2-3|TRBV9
TGTGCCAGCAGCGTAGAGGGGCCGAGAGATACGCAGTATTTT
CASSVEGPRDTQYF
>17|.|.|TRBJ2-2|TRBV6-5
TGTGCCAGCAGTTTTATTCCGGGGGGCGCCTACCCCGGGGAGCTGTTTTTT
CASSFIPGGAYPGELFF
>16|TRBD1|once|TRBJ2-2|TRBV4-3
TGCGCCAGCAGCCAAGGCTGGACAGGGGGCTCCGGGGAGCTGTTTTTT
CASSQGWTGGSGELFF
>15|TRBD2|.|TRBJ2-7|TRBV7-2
TGTGCCAGCAGCCTGGGGGGGGACGGAGTCTACGAGCAGTACTTC
CASSLGGDGVYEQYF
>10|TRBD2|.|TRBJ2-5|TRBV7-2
TGTGCCCGGGGGGGGGGGACCCAGTACTTC
CARGGGTQYF
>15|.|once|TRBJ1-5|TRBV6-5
TGTGCCAGCAGTTCTTCCCAAGGGGTGCGTCAGCCCCAGCATTTT
CASSSSQGVRQPQHF
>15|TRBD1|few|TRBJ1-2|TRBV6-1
TGTGCCAGCAGTGTCCGACAGGGGGATAACTATGGCTACACCTTC
CASSVRQGDNYGYTF
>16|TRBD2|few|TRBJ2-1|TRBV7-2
TGTGCCAGCAGCTTAGGACGGGCTAGCGGGAGGGGCGGGCAGTTCTTC
CASSLGRASGRGGQFF
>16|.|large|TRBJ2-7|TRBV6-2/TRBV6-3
TGTGCCAGCAGTTACTCGCATGCAGGGGGGATCGACGAGCAGTACTTC
CASSYSHAGGIDEQYF
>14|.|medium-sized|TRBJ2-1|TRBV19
TGTGCCAGTAGTATAGAAGGACTTAACAATGAGCAGTTCTTC
CASSIEGLNNEQFF
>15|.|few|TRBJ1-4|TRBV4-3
TGCGCCAGCAGCCGGGATGCGGTGAATAATGAAAAACTGTTTTTT
CASSRDAVNNEKLFF
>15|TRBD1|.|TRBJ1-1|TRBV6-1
TGTGCCATCAGTTACTCTCGGACAGGCGTCACTGAAGCTTTCTTT
CAISYSRTGVTEAFF
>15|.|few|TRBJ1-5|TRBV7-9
TGTGCCAGCAGCTTAGATGGTTATAGCAATCAGCCCCAGCATTTT
CASSLDGYSNQPQHF
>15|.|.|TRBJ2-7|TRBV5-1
TGCGCCAGCAGCCCATCCCGGGGGAGTAACTACGAGCAGTACTTC
CASSPSRGSNYEQYF
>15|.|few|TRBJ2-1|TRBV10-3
TGTGCCATCGCAAGAGGGGCAGGGGGGGTGTATGAGCAGTTCTTC
CAIARGAGGVYEQFF
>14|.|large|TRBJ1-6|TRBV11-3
TGTGCCAGCAGCCCGACAGCAAGGGATTCACCCCTCCACTTT
CASSPTARDSPLHF
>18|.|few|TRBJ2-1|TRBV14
TGTGCCAGCAGCCAAGATCGAGGGCCCCGTCCAAATAACGATGAGCAGTTCTTC
CASSQDRGPRPNNDEQFF
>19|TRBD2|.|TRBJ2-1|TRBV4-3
TGCGCCAGCAGCCAAGATGGGGCTAGCGGGAGATTCTCCTACAATGAGCAGTTCTTC
CASSQDGASGRFSYNEQFF
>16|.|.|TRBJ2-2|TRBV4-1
TGCGCCAGCAGCCTAGGATGGACGGAGAACACCGGGGAGCTGTTTTTT
CASSLGWTENTGELFF
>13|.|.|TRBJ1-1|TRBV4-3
TGCGCCAGCAGCCAAGATAGGAACACTGAAGCTTTCTTT
CASSQDRNTEAFF
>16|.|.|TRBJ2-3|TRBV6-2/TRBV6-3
TGTGCCAGCCTGAGGGCGGCGCGTCGTAGCACAGATACGCAGTATTTT
CASLRAARRSTDTQYF
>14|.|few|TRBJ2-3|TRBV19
TGTGCCAGTAGTATAAAGGAAGCAGCAGATACGCAGTATTTT
CASSIKEAADTQYF
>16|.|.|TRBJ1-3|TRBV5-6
TGTGCCAGCAGCTTGGTGGCGGGGGTCTCTGGAAACACCATATATTTT
CASSLVAGVSGNTIYF
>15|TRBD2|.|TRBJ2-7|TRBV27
TGTGCCAGCAGTTTATGGGGGGGAGGGATTTACGAGCAGTACTTC
CASSLWGGGIYEQYF
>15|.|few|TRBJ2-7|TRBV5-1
TGCGCCAGCAACACCGGGGACACGGGAGCCTACGAGCAGTACTTC
CASNTGDTGAYEQYF
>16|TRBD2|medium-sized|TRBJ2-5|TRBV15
TGTGCCACCAGCAGAGCATCTAGCGGGGGGAAGGAGACCCAGTACTTC
CATSRASSGGKETQYF
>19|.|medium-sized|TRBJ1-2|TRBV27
TGTGCCAGCAGAAAACTAGCGATTCAACAGAGCCGCGCTAACTATGGCTACACCTTC
CASRKLAIQQSRANYGYTF
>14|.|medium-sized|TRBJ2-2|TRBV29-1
TGCAGCGTTGGTCAGGGGGGGTCGTCCGGGGAGCTGTTTTTT
CSVGQGGSSGELFF
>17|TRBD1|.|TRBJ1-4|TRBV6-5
TGTGCCAGCAGTTTCTCCGTCAGCGGGACAGGGCGGGAAAAACTGTTTTTT
CASSFSVSGTGREKLFF
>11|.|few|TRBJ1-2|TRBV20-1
TGCAGTGCTCCTATGGGGGGAGGCTACACCTTC
CSAPMGGGYTF
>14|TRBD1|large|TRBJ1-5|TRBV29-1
TGCAGCGTTGGGGACAGCGCCTTAGGGCAGCCCCAGCATTTT
CSVGDSALGQPQHF
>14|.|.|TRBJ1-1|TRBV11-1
TGTGCCAGCAGCGGGGGGCTGATGAACACTGAAGCTTTCTTT
CASSGGLMNTEAFF